The rows below give T cell receptor beta chains drawn from one sample of a study of control samples from healthy donors and cancer patients. TCRdb's copy holds only in-frame clones and misses some; the assay was immunoSEQ multiplex PCR. Of about 130,000 clones detected, about 93% appear once; the ten largest clones hold about 1.7%. Sequencing was done on a sample of PBMCs. These receptors were obtained from a man aged 45-60 years with head and neck cancer. Both conserved end residues are part of each CDR3. The order of the fields is J gene, D gene, V gene, clone size, CDR3 protein, CDR3 DNA. The D gene is left open where the match is weak. Some rows mark clone size as missing; the rest say once, few, many or name a class of expanded clone.

>TRBJ1-1|-|TRBV7-2|-
CASSLVGSMNTEAFF
TGTGCCAGCAGCTTAGTGGGCAGCATGAACACTGAAGCTTTCTTT
>TRBJ2-6|-|TRBV24-1|-
CATRSLVGANVLTF
TGTGCCACCAGATCATTAGTTGGGGCCAACGTCCTGACTTTC
>TRBJ2-2|TRBD2|TRBV5-4|once
CASSLRTSGNTGELFF
TGTGCCAGCAGTCTGCGGACTAGCGGGAACACCGGGGAGCTGTTTTTT
>TRBJ2-1|-|TRBV18|-
CASSPGLNNEQFF
TGTGCCAGCTCACCAGGGCTTAACAATGAGCAGTTCTTC
>TRBJ1-1|-|TRBV7-3|-
CASSATPNTEAFF
TGTGCCAGCAGCGCTACACCGAACACTGAAGCTTTCTTT
>TRBJ2-1|-|TRBV4-1|-
CASSHATVYNEQFF
TGCGCCAGCAGCCACGCTACAGTATACAATGAGCAGTTCTTC
>TRBJ2-5|-|TRBV5-1|-
CASSLADPQGETQYF
TGCGCCAGCAGCTTGGCCGACCCCCAGGGAGAGACCCAGTACTTC
>TRBJ2-3|-|TRBV10-3|once
CAISESDTDTQYF
TGTGCCATCAGTGAGTCCGATACAGATACGCAGTATTTT
>TRBJ2-5|TRBD2|TRBV7-8|-
CASSLRLAGLQETQYF
TGTGCCAGCAGCTTGAGGCTAGCGGGGCTACAAGAGACCCAGTACTTC
>TRBJ2-5|TRBD2|TRBV27|-
CASSSGTSAPQYF
TGTGCCAGCAGTTCCGGGACTAGCGCCCCCCAGTACTTC
>TRBJ1-2|-|TRBV2|once
CASSEQRTSNGYTF
TGTGCCAGCAGTGAACAGAGGACATCCAATGGCTACACCTTC
>TRBJ1-4|-|TRBV18|-
CASSSQRGTNEKLFF
TGTGCCAGCTCATCTCAGAGGGGAACTAATGAAAAACTGTTTTTT
>TRBJ1-2|-|TRBV4-3|-
CASSLRTNYGYTF
TGCGCCAGCAGCCTTCGAACAAACTATGGCTACACCTTC
>TRBJ2-1|-|TRBV24-1|once
CATSSSRDQRDNEQFF
TGTGCCACCAGCTCTTCCAGGGACCAGCGGGACAATGAGCAGTTCTTC
>TRBJ1-2|-|TRBV10-3|-
CAISGGSRGSNYGYTF
TGTGCCATCAGTGGGGGATCTAGAGGGTCTAACTATGGCTACACCTTC
>TRBJ1-4|TRBD1|TRBV4-1|once
CASSLQGLGTVRTYEKLFF
TGCGCCAGCAGCCTACAGGGGCTAGGGACCGTCAGGACGTATGAAAAACTGTTTTTT
>TRBJ1-5|-|TRBV6-5|-
CASSSARGQPQHF
TGTGCCAGCAGTTCCGCCAGGGGTCAGCCCCAGCATTTT
>TRBJ2-7|TRBD2|TRBV9|-
CASSVGPSGHTYEQYF
TGTGCCAGCAGCGTAGGCCCTAGCGGGCATACCTACGAGCAGTACTTC
>TRBJ2-2|-|TRBV3-1/TRBV3-2|-
CASSPPYGNTGELFF
TGTGCCAGCAGCCCCCCCTACGGGAACACCGGGGAGCTGTTTTTT
>TRBJ1-2|-|TRBV3-1/TRBV3-2|-
CASSPQWTNGYTF
TGTGCCAGCAGCCCACAATGGACGAATGGCTACACCTTC
>TRBJ1-1|TRBD1|TRBV6-5|-
CASRQGQNTEAFF
TGTGCCAGTCGACAGGGGCAGAACACTGAAGCTTTCTTT
>TRBJ2-7|TRBD1|TRBV5-1|-
CASSRGQDYEQYF
TGCGCCAGCAGCAGGGGACAGGACTACGAGCAGTACTTC
>TRBJ2-3|-|TRBV7-2|once
CASSLRQGPDTQYF
TGTGCCAGCAGCTTAAGGCAGGGGCCAGATACGCAGTATTTT
>TRBJ2-2|TRBD2|TRBV18|-
CASHRGGANTGELFF
TGTGCCAGTCACCGGGGGGGCGCCAACACCGGGGAGCTGTTTTTT
>TRBJ2-3|-|TRBV13|-
CASSLELLGKSTDTQYF
TGTGCCAGCAGCTTAGAGTTATTAGGGAAAAGCACAGATACGCAGTATTTT
>TRBJ1-5|TRBD1|TRBV7-8|-
CASSFAGGEQPQHF
TGTGCCAGCAGCTTCGCAGGGGGGGAACAGCCCCAGCATTTT
>TRBJ2-5|-|TRBV19|-
CASSDQPQETQYF
TGTGCCAGTAGTGACCAGCCCCAAGAGACCCAGTACTTC
>TRBJ1-1|-|TRBV5-4|-
CASSLDSITEAFF
TGTGCCAGCAGCTTGGACAGTATCACTGAAGCTTTCTTT
>TRBJ1-2|-|TRBV10-3|few
CAIGKTALNYGYTF
TGTGCCATCGGAAAGACAGCCTTAAACTATGGCTACACCTTC
>TRBJ1-2|TRBD1|TRBV6-6|once
CASRTQGPGGYTF
TGTGCCAGCAGGACACAGGGGCCGGGAGGCTACACCTTC
>TRBJ1-4|TRBD1|TRBV11-2|-
CASSSRRLYRGENEKLFF
TGTGCCAGCAGCTCCCGGCGCCTATACAGGGGGGAAAATGAAAAACTGTTTTTT
>TRBJ2-1|-|TRBV14|-
CASSLYPDRIYNEQFF
TGTGCCAGCAGCCTCTACCCCGACAGGATCTACAATGAGCAGTTCTTC
>TRBJ2-1|-|TRBV7-9|-
CASSFGVMGNEQFF
TGTGCCAGCAGCTTTGGGGTTATGGGCAATGAGCAGTTCTTC
>TRBJ2-1|TRBD2|TRBV4-2|-
CASSQVSSGGYNEQFF
TGTGCCAGCAGCCAAGTGTCTAGCGGGGGTTACAATGAGCAGTTCTTC
>TRBJ2-7|TRBD1|TRBV7-9|-
CASSRRTGTVEQYF
TGTGCCAGCAGCCGCCGGACAGGGACCGTCGAGCAGTACTTC
>TRBJ2-7|-|TRBV27|-
CASSFGGTYEQYF
TGTGCCAGCAGTTTCGGGGGCACCTACGAGCAGTACTTC
>TRBJ2-7|-|TRBV7-8|-
CASSPLAVSSYEQYF
TGTGCCAGCAGCCCCTTGGCGGTGAGCTCCTACGAGCAGTACTTC
>TRBJ2-5|-|TRBV18|-
CASSPSQETQYF
TGTGCCAGCTCACCGTCCCAAGAGACCCAGTACTTC
>TRBJ2-5|TRBD2|TRBV12-3/TRBV12-4|-
CASRGVETQYF
TGTGCCAGCCGGGGGGTAGAGACCCAGTACTTC
>TRBJ2-6|-|TRBV5-1|-
CASSLVARAGANVLTF
TGCGCCAGCAGCTTGGTCGCCAGGGCTGGGGCCAACGTCCTGACTTTC
>TRBJ1-1|TRBD1|TRBV27|few
CASSLVTGVNTEAFF
TGTGCCAGCAGTTTAGTGACAGGGGTGAACACTGAAGCTTTCTTT
>TRBJ2-1|-|TRBV27|-
CASSLLGNEQFF
TGTGCCAGCAGTCTCCTTGGAAATGAGCAGTTCTTC
>TRBJ2-5|TRBD2|TRBV29-1|-
CSVGLAGGIKETQYF
TGCAGCGTGGGACTAGCGGGGGGGATTAAAGAGACCCAGTACTTC
>TRBJ1-3|-|TRBV4-3|-
CASSQDSSGAGNTIYF
TGCGCCAGCAGCCAGGACAGCTCCGGAGCTGGAAACACCATATATTTT
>TRBJ2-6|-|TRBV19|-
CASSPTGPGANVLTF
TGTGCCAGTAGCCCGACGGGGCCTGGGGCCAACGTCCTGACTTTC
>TRBJ1-3|-|TRBV7-9|few
CASSPSGNTIYF
TGTGCCAGCAGCCCCAGTGGAAACACCATATATTTT
>TRBJ2-1|-|TRBV30|-
CAWTWQNYNEQFF
TGTGCCTGGACGTGGCAAAATTACAATGAGCAGTTCTTC
>TRBJ2-7|-|TRBV28|-
CASSSEPYRTHEQYF
TGTGCCAGCAGCAGCGAGCCTTACCGTACCCACGAGCAGTACTTC
>TRBJ1-1|-|TRBV29-1|few
CSVEPLGVAFF
TGCAGCGTTGAGCCTCTAGGTGTAGCTTTCTTT
>TRBJ1-2|-|TRBV6-6|-
CASTEEGRGYGYTF
TGTGCCAGCACCGAGGAGGGGCGAGGCTATGGCTACACCTTC
>TRBJ2-3|-|TRBV6-4|-
CASSETVLDTQYF
TGTGCCAGCAGTGAAACAGTGCTTGATACGCAGTATTTT
>TRBJ1-6|TRBD1|TRBV5-4|-
CASSLGTGYNSPLHF
TGTGCCAGCAGCTTAGGGACAGGGTATAATTCACCCCTCCACTTT
>TRBJ1-1|TRBD1|TRBV2|-
CASRGGQSYYAEAFF
TGTGCCAGCAGGGGGGGACAGTCCTACTACGCTGAAGCTTTCTTT
>TRBJ2-7|-|TRBV6-6|-
CASSRGEPSYEQYF
TGTGCCAGCAGTCGGGGAGAACCCTCCTACGAGCAGTACTTC
>TRBJ1-2|-|TRBV2|-
CASRGTGYGYTF
TGTGCCAGCAGAGGGACGGGCTATGGCTACACCTTC
>TRBJ2-2|TRBD1|TRBV6-5|-
CASADRGQNGELFF
TGTGCCAGCGCCGACAGGGGGCAAAACGGGGAGCTGTTTTTT